The source of this TCR beta chain is a study of identical twins. After template switching added a universal primer site, the resulting cDNA carried unique molecular identifiers. TCRdb re-analysed the 5' RACE reads in MiXCR, keeping a single row per CDR3 protein. The data hold 300,000 to 400,000 distinct CDR3 sequences, with roughly an eighth observed a single time. Germline CDR1 reads SNHLY; CDR2 reads FYNNEI. The CDR3 totals 15 residues. Trimming at V came to 7 bases and at J to 6 bases, leaving 15 bases not matched to a gene. These data were also reused for a study on yellow fever vaccine responses in identical twins.

The receptor was isolated from a woman between 18 and 29 years old in good health. Source material: CD8+ T cells sorted from blood. The genes are TRBV2 and TRBJ2-7; TRBD2 matches at 7 bases. CDR3 region: CASTPLETSWREQYF. CDR3 DNA sequence: TGTGCCAGCACCCCGCTGGAGACTAGCTGGCGCGAGCAGTACTTC.